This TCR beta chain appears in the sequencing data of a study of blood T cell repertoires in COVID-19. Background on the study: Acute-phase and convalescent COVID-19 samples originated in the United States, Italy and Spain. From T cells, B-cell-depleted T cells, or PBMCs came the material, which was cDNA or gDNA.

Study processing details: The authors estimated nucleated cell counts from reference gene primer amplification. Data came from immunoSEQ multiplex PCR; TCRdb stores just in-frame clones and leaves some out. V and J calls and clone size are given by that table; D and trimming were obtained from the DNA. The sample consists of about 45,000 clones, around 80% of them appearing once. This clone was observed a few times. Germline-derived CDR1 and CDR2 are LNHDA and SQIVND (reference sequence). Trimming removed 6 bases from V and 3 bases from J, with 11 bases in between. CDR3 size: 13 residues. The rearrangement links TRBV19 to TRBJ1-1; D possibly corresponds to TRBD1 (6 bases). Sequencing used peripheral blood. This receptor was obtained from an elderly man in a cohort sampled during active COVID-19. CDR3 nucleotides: TGTGCCAGTAGGGACAGTTCGTACACTGAAGCTTTCTTT. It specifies CASRDSSYTEAFF.